Listed here are 19 T cell receptor beta chains from one sample, sequenced in a study of cytomegalovirus exposure and HLA in healthy donors (dated by TCRdb to about 2017). The receptor library was made with the immunoSEQ multiplex PCR assay. Entries here come from immuneACCESS through TCRdb and include only in-frame sequences with V and J called. Some clones fail to appear in such tables; in the studies checked, an unresolved V gene covers under half of the shortfall, and the cause of the remainder is unknown. The sample table records about 120,000 clones; roughly nine tenths of these occur just once. Around 1.1% of the sample comes from the top ten. Sequencing used PBMCs. Receptors were obtained from a woman aged 18-30 years in good health and CMV-seronegative.

This rearrangement joins TRBV27 to TRBJ2-1; TRBD2 aligns across 7 bases. The CDR3 is 20 residues long. Losses at the gene ends were 3 bases for V and 6 bases for J; bases not matched to a gene: 23. The germline V gene has CDR1 MNHEY and CDR2 SMNVEV (reference sequence). In DNA, the CDR3 is TGTGCCAGCAGTTTCTTTGCTCCGGGGGGAGCAGGGACGCTTATCAATGAGCAGTTCTTC. Translating it yields CASSFFAPGGAGTLINEQFF.

The gene calls are TRBV6-5 and TRBJ2-7, with 11 bases lining up with TRBD1. The CDR3 runs to 15 residues. The V gene's germline CDR1 is MNHEY and CDR2 SVGAGI. V shed 6 bases, J shed 2 bases, and the junction held 6 bases outside the gene matches. The CDR3 here is CASSPDRGRPYEQYV. Here the CDR3 DNA reads TGTGCCAGCAGCCCGGACAGGGGGCGCCCCTACGAGCAGTACGTC.

This chain joins TRBV4-2 and TRBJ2-7; perhaps TRBD2 as D (5 bases). The germline V gene encodes CDR1 LGHNA and CDR2 YNFKEQ. The length of the CDR3 is 16 residues. Trimming shortened V by 0 bases and J by 1 base, and 13 bases separated the two germline ends. The CDR3 region has the DNA TGTGCCAGCAGCCAAGATCCGGACTTTATATCCTACGAGCAGTACTTC. As protein: CASSQDPDFISYEQYF.

The chain has TRBV10-1 and TRBJ2-1, with 7 bases identical to TRBD2. Germline V gives CDR1 WNHNN, CDR2 SYGVQD (reference sequence). V shed 6 bases, J shed 1 base, and the junction held 6 bases outside the gene matches. The CDR3 sequence is 15 residues long. The CDR3 coding sequence is TGCGCCAGCAGCCCAGCGGGACCATCCTACAATGAGCAGTTCTTC. Its translation is CASSPAGPSYNEQFF.

The genes are TRBV5-1 and TRBJ1-2; D possibly corresponds to TRBD1 (6 bases). CDR1 SGHRS and CDR2 YFSETQ come from the germline V gene. V lost 5 bases and J 5 bases, leaving 13 bases between the germline ends. CDR3 length equals 13 residues. This chain's CDR3 is CASSQDRMYGYTF. The DNA for the CDR3 is TGCGCCAGCAGTCAAGACAGGATGTATGGCTACACCTTC.

This chain links TRBV27 with TRBJ1-5; 8 bases fit TRBD1. Germline values: CDR1 MNHEY, CDR2 SMNVEV (reference sequence). V dropped 3 bases and J dropped 4; count of bases not matched to a gene: 2. The CDR3 loop spans 14 amino acids. The CDR3 loop is CASSFRTGNQPQHF. CDR3 nucleotides: TGTGCCAGCAGTTTCCGGACAGGGAATCAGCCCCAGCATTTT.

This sequence joins TRBV4-2 and TRBJ2-3, with 8 bases fitting TRBD2. Germline trimming cut 5 bases from V and 0 bases from J; bases unmatched to any gene: 10. Per the germline V gene, CDR1 is LGHNA and CDR2 is YNFKEQ. The CDR3 extends over 17 amino acids. This chain's CDR3 is CASSEGGSGGSTDTQYF. The CDR3 DNA follows: TGTGCCAGCAGCGAAGGGGGGAGCGGGGGAAGCACAGATACGCAGTATTTT.

The V gene is TRBV29-1, the J gene TRBJ2-7, with 9 bases identical to TRBD2. The CDR3 runs to 13 residues. Germline CDR1 and CDR2: SQVTM and ANQGSEA. The junction had 10 bases not matched to a gene; V was cut back by 4 bases and J by 9 bases. The CDR3 reads CSVVVPSGTVQYF. The CDR3 DNA sequence: TGCAGCGTTGTGGTTCCTAGCGGGACAGTGCAGTACTTC.

The chain couples TRBV10-1 to TRBJ2-5; TRBD1 might be the D (6 bases). The CDR3 consists of 13 residues. CDR1 and CDR2 (germline): WNHNN, SYGVQD (reference sequence). Trimming removed 5 bases at V and 5 bases at J, with 12 bases between. CDR3 coding DNA: TGCGCCAGCAGTCTAACAGGGAGTGAGACCCAGTACTTC. This gives the protein CASSLTGSETQYF.

The chain uses TRBV19 and TRBJ1-2, with D possibly TRBD1 on 5 matching bases. The V gene lost 3 bases and the J gene lost 5 bases, with 7 bases spanning the gap. Germline-derived CDR1 and CDR2 are LNHDA and SQIVND (reference sequence). This CDR3 has 12 amino acids. The CDR3 protein is CASSIDSYGYTF. In DNA, the CDR3 is TGTGCCAGTAGTATCGACAGTTATGGCTACACCTTC.

Only a few counts were recorded for this clone. The rearrangement joins TRBV14 to TRBJ2-3; 7 nucleotides align to TRBD1. Germline loops: CDR1 SGHDN, CDR2 FVKESK. The CDR3 extends over 16 amino acids. V shed 4 bases, J shed 4 bases, and the junction held 11 bases outside the gene matches. The CDR3 protein is CASSLDLQGVSDTQYF. The CDR3, as DNA: TGTGCCAGCAGCCTCGACCTCCAGGGGGTATCAGATACGCAGTATTTT.

The chain couples TRBV27 to TRBJ2-7, with 8 bases lining up with TRBD2. CDR1 is MNHEY and CDR2 is SMNVEV in the germline V gene (reference sequence). The CDR3 extends over 14 amino acids. The J segment lost 2 bases and the V segment lost 6 bases, leaving 6 bases of the junction unmatched. CDR3 nucleotide sequence: TGTGCCAGCAGCGAAACTAGCGGTCCCTACGAGCAGTACTTC. It yields the protein CASSETSGPYEQYF.

The chain joins TRBV29-1 to TRBJ1-2; a possible D gene is TRBD1 (5 bases). The CDR3 totals 12 residues. Germline CDR1 and CDR2: SQVTM and ANQGSEA. The germline V and J ends were trimmed by 5 bases and 5 bases, with 12 bases remaining between them. As DNA, the CDR3 is TGCAGCGTTCCCGGGGGAGGATATGGCTACACCTTC. Residues: CSVPGGGYGYTF. Full variable domain (remainder filled in from reference TRBV29-1 and TRBJ1-2): SAVISQKPSRDICQRGTSLTIQCQVDSQVTMMFWYRQQPGQSLTLIATANQGSEATYESGFVIDKFPISRPNLTFSTLTVSNMSPEDSSIYLCSVPGGGYGYTFGSGTRLTVV.

The V call is TRBV5-4, the J call TRBJ2-7, with no clear D. Looked up from germline, CDR1 is SGHNT and CDR2 is YYREEE (reference sequence). The CDR3 totals 15 residues. Trimming shortened V by 2 bases and J by 4 bases, and 16 bases separated the two germline ends. Here the CDR3 reads CASSLPYSSSYEQYV. The CDR3 DNA follows: TGTGCCAGCAGCTTACCCTACAGCAGCAGTTACGAGCAGTACGTC.

CDR3 in DNA: TGTGCCAGACAGGGGGACAAAAACATTCAGTACTTC. It codes for CARQGDKNIQYF. The rearrangement joins TRBV19 to TRBJ2-4; 8 positions match TRBD1. The CDR3 runs to 12 residues. Germline V lookup: CDR1 LNHDA, CDR2 SQIVND (reference sequence). J was trimmed by 3 bases and V by 9 bases; bases with no gene match: 1. Complete variable domain (other parts from reference TRBV19 and TRBJ2-4): DGGITQSPKYLFRKEGQNVTLSCEQNLNHDAMYWYRQDPGQGLRLIYYSQIVNDFQKGDIAEGYSVSREKKESFPLTVTSAQKNPTAFYLCARQGDKNIQYFGAGTRLSVL.

V and J are TRBV6-1 and TRBJ2-2; D perhaps matches TRBD1 (5 bases). This CDR3 comprises 13 residues. The V end was cut by 9 bases, the J end by 4 bases, with 12 bases between. From germline, CDR1 is MNHNS and CDR2 SASEGT. For the CDR3, the DNA is TGTGCCAGTCCGCGACAGCCCACCGGGGAGCTGTTTTTT. Translating it yields CASPRQPTGELFF.

V gene TRBV29-1 combines with J gene TRBJ1-2, with 9 bases that match TRBD1. CDR3 length: 15 amino acids. CDR1 SQVTM and CDR2 ANQGSEA come from the germline V gene. J was trimmed by 7 bases and V by 7 bases; bases with no gene match: 16. The CDR3 spells CSDGNPGQGSGGYTF. The CDR3 DNA follows: TGCAGCGATGGGAATCCGGGACAGGGATCAGGTGGCTACACCTTC.

The chain carries TRBV7-9 and TRBJ2-1, with 8 nucleotides matching TRBD1. With 5 bases clipped from V and 4 bases from J, the junction kept 1 base outside the gene matches. The length of the CDR3 is 13 residues. Germline assignment: CDR1 SEHNR and CDR2 FQNEAQ (reference sequence). The CDR3 DNA sequence: TGTGCCAGCAGCAGGACAGGGTACAATGAGCAGTTCTTC. It translates to CASSRTGYNEQFF.

This sequence joins TRBV18 and TRBJ1-5; maybe TRBD1 (6 bases). CDR3 size: 14 residues. V was shortened by 4 bases and J by 5 bases, with 12 bases between the two germline ends. The germline CDR1 and CDR2 sequences are KGHSH and LQKENI. The chain's CDR3 is CASSRGGPDQPQHF. The CDR3 coding sequence is TGTGCCAGCTCACGAGGGGGTCCAGATCAGCCCCAGCATTTT.